The clone carrying this T cell receptor beta chain came up many times. Germline V CDR1 and CDR2: SGHNT, YYREEE (reference sequence). The CDR3 has 14 residues. Trimming shortened V by 0 bases and J by 1 base, and 7 bases separated the two germline ends. The data originate from a study of metastatic and nonmetastatic thyroid tumors. About the study: Repertoire comparisons spanned blood and tumor or nodule tissue from malignant and benign thyroid patients.

In the original processing: Clinicopathological groups differed in CDR3, with these differences serving to build a distant-metastasis classifier for papillary thyroid cancer. Through MiXCR, TCRdb re-clonotyped the PCR reads. TCRdb, rather than the study authors, made the V and J calls. Of 49,000 or so clones in the sample, under 25% were seen once. Patients were all untreated before their thyroid surgery. Source material: blood. The V gene is TRBV5-4, the J gene TRBJ1-2, with D maybe TRBD1 (5 bases). The source is a male donor with papillary thyroid cancer or a benign thyroid nodule (not recorded which). Some clones in this sample may be carry-over from other donors' samples. The CDR3, as DNA: TGTGCCAGCAGCTTGGGGCAGGGTAACTATGGCTACACCTTC. Protein sequence: CASSLGQGNYGYTF.